This T cell receptor (beta chain) was recovered during a study of cytomegalovirus exposure and HLA in healthy donors. Study summary: Genotyping of 398 donors showed that 80% to 90% belonged to the Caucasian-associated ancestry cluster.

On this clone: Its antigen remains unidentified.

The PCR contained 60 Vbeta and 13 Jbeta primers. Profiling relied on immunoSEQ multiplex PCR, and the TCRdb table lists in-frame clones only, not all of them. The data contain about 160,000 clones, approximately 84% of them singletons. CDR1 and CDR2 from the germline V gene are SGHDN and FVKESK. The CDR3 runs 15 residues. The ends were cut back, 4 bases at V and 3 bases at J, with 15 bases in the middle. Overall study findings and caveats: In a later analysis, more than 15,000 TCR beta sequences were associated with HLA alleles at 0.05 false discovery rate. Further analysis was carried out later, and it showed several of the most significant clusters appearing linked to common viral pathogens.

The chain carries TRBV14 and TRBJ2-5, with D hard to call. The sample taken for sequencing was PBMCs. The TCR comes from a man aged 50-60 years in good health and CMV-seropositive. The CDR3 protein is CASSLLTRHKETQYF. CDR3 DNA sequence: TGTGCCAGCAGCCTCCTAACGAGGCATAAAGAGACCCAGTACTTC.